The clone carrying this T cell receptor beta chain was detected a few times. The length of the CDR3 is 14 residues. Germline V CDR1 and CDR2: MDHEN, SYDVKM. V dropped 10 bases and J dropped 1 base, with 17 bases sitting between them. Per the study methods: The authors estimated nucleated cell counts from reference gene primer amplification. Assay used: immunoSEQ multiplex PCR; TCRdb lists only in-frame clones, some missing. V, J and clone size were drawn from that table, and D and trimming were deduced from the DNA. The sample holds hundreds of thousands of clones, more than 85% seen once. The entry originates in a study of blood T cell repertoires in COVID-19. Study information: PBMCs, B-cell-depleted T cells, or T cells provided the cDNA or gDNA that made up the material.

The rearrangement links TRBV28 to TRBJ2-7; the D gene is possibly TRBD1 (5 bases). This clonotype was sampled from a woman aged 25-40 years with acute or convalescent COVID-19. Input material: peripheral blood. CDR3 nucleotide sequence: TGTGCCACCCAAACGACAGCTGAGTCCTACGAGCAGTACTTC. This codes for CATQTTAESYEQYF.